The source of this T cell receptor (beta chain) is a study of vaccination and CD4 T cells after COVID-19 (dated by TCRdb to 2021 to 2024). About the full investigation: Convalescent patients had a positive SARS-CoV-2 result on nasal swab PCR, and of these patients, 8 or 9 had mild disease and one had severe disease. The convalescent cohort included six males and four females, with two Hispanic individuals, seven Caucasians, two Asians and one multiracial person. Participants received two doses of either the Pfizer-BioNTech BNT162b2 vaccine (n=8) or the Moderna mRNA-1273 vaccine (n=2). Post-COVID blood samples were collected from convalescent patients a median of around 100 days after diagnosis, with a range of roughly 30 to 170 days. The time from the second vaccine dose to post-vaccine blood sampling had a median of roughly 70 days and ranged from about 12 to 250 days. Overlapping spike peptide pools from SARS-CoV-2 and from the common cold coronaviruses HCoV-NL63, HCoV-OC43 and HCoV-229E were used as culture stimuli. Control cultures used a CEFX viral epitope pool as positive control, an HIV-1 Nef peptide pool as negative control, or no peptide. In ten to eleven COVID-19 convalescent patients and several infection-naive healthy vaccine recipients, the spike-specific CD4+ TCR repertoire before mRNA vaccination was compared with the repertoire after mRNA vaccination. Broad study findings and their caveats: Relatively few convalescent patients were included in the study, and early timepoints after natural infection were not analyzed. In convalescent patients, a median roughly 87% of post-vaccine SARS-CoV-2-reactive clones were detected only after vaccination, suggesting vaccine-specific priming. Nearly all vaccine-specific clones in convalescent patients (304 of 307) were mono-reactive for SARS-CoV-2 spike rather than cross-reactive with common cold coronaviruses. The median number of SARS-CoV-2-reactive clonotypes rose from roughly 20 after infection to around 40 after vaccination, but the change was not significant.

V lost 6 bases and J lost 1 base; the stretch between them is 11 bases long. CDR1 and CDR2 were assigned from the germline V gene as MNHNS and SASEGT. The CDR3 numbers 14 residues from cysteine through phenylalanine. The read is trimmed to its CDR3 DNA, 42 bases read in frame from base 1. The library was produced with PCR. DNA from cultured CD4+ T cells was subjected to TCR sequencing with the Oncomine TCR Beta short-read assay at the Johns Hopkins FTIC core. Genomic DNA was extracted from the cultured CD4+ T cells with the QIAamp micro DNA kit. The Oncomine TCR Beta libraries from cultured CD4+ T cells were pooled using unique dual indexes and then sequenced on an Illumina iSeq 100. Regarding the original processing steps: Non-productive sequences were removed, and CDR3s not starting with C, not ending with F or W, or shorter than 7 amino acids were discarded. Antigen-specific clonotypes were identified with the MANAFEST web application by comparing peptide-stimulated wells with reference and other culture wells. For a clone to be called positive, the clone needed an FDR below 0.05, an odds ratio above 5, and a productive frequency above 0.1% in at least two of three replicate wells. A clonotype was classed as cross-reactive if the clonotype showed significant expansion both in SARS-CoV-2 spike wells and in at least one common cold coronavirus spike condition. Similarity between CDR3 sequences was evaluated in R version 3.6.1 using Levenshtein distances (stringdist) and unrooted phylogenetic trees (ape). Through fastp at Q25 and MiXCR, TCRdb rebuilt clones from the public reads, retaining in-frame beta chains. Each entry merges the rows of one CDR3 protein and shows their most common DNA and genes. In this record, the V and J calls reflect TCRdb's handling and not the investigators' own analysis. This sample comprises around 12,000 distinct CDR3 sequences, 76% of them detected only once. The ten largest clones represent around 28% of the sample.

What the treatment or condition label conveys for this sample: roughly nine-day PBMC culture with coronavirus spike peptide pools or control peptides (ViraFEST assay). The study used the ViraFEST assay, which expanded antigen-specific T cells with peptide pools and then identified expanded clonotypes by TCR sequencing. The convalescent patients' positive SARS-CoV-2 PCR tests fell between March and December 2020, which was before the Alpha, Beta and Delta variants emerged in the United States. Each well held two million PBMCs cultured with around 10 ug/ml peptide pools in IMDM containing around 5% human AB serum and 10 IU/ml IL-2. On days 3 and 7, half of the culture medium was replaced with fresh IL-2-containing medium. CD4+ T cells were isolated after around 9 days of culture through negative selection using the EasySep CD4+ T cell isolation kit. PBMCs were separated from whole blood using Ficoll-Paque Plus gradient centrifugation and then either used fresh or cryopreserved at -140C. In general, triplicate wells were set up for every culture condition.

Note on this clonotype: What this receptor recognizes is not known. Per-base quality was not reported, and no clone a single base away is much larger than it.

The sequenced sample consisted of CD4+ T cells from blood, cultured in vitro. The V gene is TRBV6-1 and the J gene is TRBJ2-3; no D gene call is confident. The receptor was isolated from a human donor who had recovered from COVID-19. The CDR3 protein is CASRPGDRTDTQYF. The sequenced DNA is TGTGCCAGCAGGCCAGGCGACCGCACAGATACGCAGTATTTT.